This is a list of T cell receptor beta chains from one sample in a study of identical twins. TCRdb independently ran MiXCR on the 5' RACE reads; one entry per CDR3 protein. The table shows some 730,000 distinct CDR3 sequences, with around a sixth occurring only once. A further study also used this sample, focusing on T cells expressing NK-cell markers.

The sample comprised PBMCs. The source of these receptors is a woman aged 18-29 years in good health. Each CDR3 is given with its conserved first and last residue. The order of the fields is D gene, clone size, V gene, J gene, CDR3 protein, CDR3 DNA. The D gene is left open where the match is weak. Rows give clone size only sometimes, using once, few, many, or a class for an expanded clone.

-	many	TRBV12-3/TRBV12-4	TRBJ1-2	CASSFGVVGYTF	TGTGCCAGCAGTTTCGGGGTAGTCGGCTACACCTTC
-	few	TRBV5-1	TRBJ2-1	CASSLVGVTYNEQFF	TGCGCCAGCAGCTTGGTTGGTGTAACCTACAATGAGCAGTTCTTC
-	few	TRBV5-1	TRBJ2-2	CASSLERGELFF	TGCGCCAGCAGCTTAGAGCGCGGGGAGCTGTTTTTT
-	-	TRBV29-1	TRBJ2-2	CSVGLASGSGELFF	TGCAGCGTTGGGCTAGCAAGTGGGTCGGGGGAGCTGTTTTTT
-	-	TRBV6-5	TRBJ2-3	CASSYVVTDTQYF	TGTGCCAGCAGTTATGTAGTCACAGATACGCAGTATTTT
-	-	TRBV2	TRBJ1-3	CASSRETGNTIYF	TGTGCCAGCAGCAGGGAGACTGGAAACACCATATATTTT
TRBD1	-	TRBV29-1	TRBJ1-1	CSGYLGTGGPEAFF	TGCAGCGGTTACTTAGGGACAGGCGGGCCTGAAGCTTTCTTT
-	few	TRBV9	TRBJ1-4	CASSRANEKLFF	TGTGCCAGCTCCCGGGCAAATGAAAAACTGTTTTTT
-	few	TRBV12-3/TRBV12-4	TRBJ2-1	CASSFGASENEQFF	TGTGCCAGCAGTTTCGGGGCTAGCGAAAATGAGCAGTTCTTC
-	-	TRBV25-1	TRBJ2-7	CATQGFVAYEQYF	TGTGCCACCCAGGGGTTTGTCGCCTACGAGCAGTACTTC
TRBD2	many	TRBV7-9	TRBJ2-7	CASSWDYDEQYF	TGTGCCAGCAGTTGGGACTACGACGAGCAGTACTTC
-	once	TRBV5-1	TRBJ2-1	CASSLGSGPNEQFF	TGCGCCAGCAGCTTGGGGAGCGGACCCAATGAGCAGTTCTTC
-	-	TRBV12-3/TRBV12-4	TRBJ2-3	CASTERPGRTDTQYF	TGTGCCAGCACCGAGAGACCGGGCCGCACAGATACGCAGTATTTT
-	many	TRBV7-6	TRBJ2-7	CASSLSSRDDEQYF	TGTGCCAGCAGCTTATCCTCGAGGGACGACGAGCAGTACTTC
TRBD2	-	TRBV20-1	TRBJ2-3	CSARGPGLAVDTQYF	TGCAGTGCTAGAGGACCGGGACTAGCGGTCGATACGCAGTATTTT
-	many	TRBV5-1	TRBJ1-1	CASSSLGPGGPGTEAFF	TGCGCCAGCAGCTCATTGGGGCCGGGAGGGCCTGGCACTGAAGCTTTCTTT
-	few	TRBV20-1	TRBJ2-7	CSAKKGHSSSYEQYF	TGCAGTGCTAAAAAGGGACACTCAAGCTCCTACGAGCAGTACTTC
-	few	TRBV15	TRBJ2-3	CATSGPPRTDTQYF	TGTGCCACCAGCGGTCCCCCTCGCACAGATACGCAGTATTTT
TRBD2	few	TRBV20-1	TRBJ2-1	CSAPGSGSGGAMSSYNEQFF	TGCAGTGCCCCGGGGTCGGGTAGCGGGGGGGCCATGAGCTCCTACAATGAGCAGTTCTTC
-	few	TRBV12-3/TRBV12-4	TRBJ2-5	CASSLGRTPQETQYF	TGTGCCAGCAGTTTAGGGCGCACGCCGCAAGAGACCCAGTACTTC
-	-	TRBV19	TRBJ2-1	CAVDLGRLGEQFF	TGTGCCGTTGACCTGGGGAGACTGGGTGAGCAGTTCTTC
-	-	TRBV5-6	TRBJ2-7	CASRPRGDSYEQYF	TGTGCCAGCCGACCCCGAGGAGACTCCTACGAGCAGTACTTC
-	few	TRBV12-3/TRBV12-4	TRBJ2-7	CASSSEWGGYEQYF	TGTGCCAGCAGTTCCGAATGGGGCGGGTACGAGCAGTACTTC
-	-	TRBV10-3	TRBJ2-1	CAIRLRGEQFF	TGTGCCATCAGACTAAGGGGAGAGCAGTTCTTC
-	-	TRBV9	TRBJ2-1	CASSVEGLYNEQFF	TGTGCCAGCAGCGTAGAAGGTCTCTACAATGAGCAGTTCTTC
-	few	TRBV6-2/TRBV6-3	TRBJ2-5	CASHRQGTYYQETQYF	TGTGCCAGCCACCGTCAGGGGACGTACTACCAAGAGACCCAGTACTTC
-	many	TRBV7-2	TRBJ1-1	CASSFSVNTEAFF	TGTGCCAGCAGCTTTTCAGTGAACACTGAAGCTTTCTTT
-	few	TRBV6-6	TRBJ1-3	CASTLSSGNTIYF	TGTGCCAGCACCTTGAGCTCTGGAAACACCATATATTTT
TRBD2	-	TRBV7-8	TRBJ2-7	CASSLVSGGAEVYEQYF	TGTGCCAGCAGCTTAGTTTCGGGGGGGGCCGAGGTCTACGAGCAGTACTTC
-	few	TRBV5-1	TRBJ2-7	CASSLTPDSLSYEQYF	TGCGCCAGCAGCCTGACACCGGACAGCCTCTCCTACGAGCAGTACTTC
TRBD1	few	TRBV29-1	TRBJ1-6	CSARTGYYNSPLHF	TGCAGCGCCCGGACAGGGTACTATAATTCACCCCTCCACTTT
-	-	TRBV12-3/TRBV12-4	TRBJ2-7	CASSQNHAEQYF	TGTGCCAGCAGCCAAAATCACGCGGAGCAGTACTTC
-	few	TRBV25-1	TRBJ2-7	CASSEWSPRQYF	TGTGCCAGCAGTGAATGGTCTCCTAGGCAGTACTTC
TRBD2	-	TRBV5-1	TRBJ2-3	CASRPRTSVDTQYF	TGCGCCAGCAGACCGAGGACTAGCGTGGATACGCAGTATTTT
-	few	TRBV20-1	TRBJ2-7	CSASGRGEVYEQYF	TGCAGTGCTAGCGGGCGAGGGGAAGTATACGAGCAGTACTTC
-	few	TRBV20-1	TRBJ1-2	CSAYRRGGYTF	TGCAGTGCTTACCGACGGGGAGGCTACACCTTC
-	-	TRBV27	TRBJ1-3	CASSFDSSGNTIYF	TGTGCCAGCAGTTTCGACTCCTCTGGAAACACCATATATTTT
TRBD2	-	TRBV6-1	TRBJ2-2	CASRRTSGGGIDTGELFF	TGTGCCAGCAGACGGACTAGCGGGGGGGGTATAGACACCGGGGAGCTGTTTTTT
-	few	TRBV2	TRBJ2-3	CASRVEGRYTQYF	TGTGCCAGCAGGGTAGAAGGACGTTATACGCAGTATTTT
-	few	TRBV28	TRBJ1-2	CATIEGRGGYTF	TGTGCCACGATCGAGGGGCGCGGGGGCTACACCTTC
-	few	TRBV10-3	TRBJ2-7	CAISDPGLVSIEQYF	TGTGCCATCAGTGATCCGGGACTCGTGTCTATTGAGCAGTACTTC
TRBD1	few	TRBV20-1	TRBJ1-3	CSARQGGSGNTIYF	TGCAGTGCTAGACAGGGGGGCTCTGGAAACACCATATATTTT
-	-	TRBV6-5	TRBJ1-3	CASSSPGGSGNTIYF	TGTGCCAGCAGTTCGCCGGGGGGCAGTGGAAACACCATATATTTT
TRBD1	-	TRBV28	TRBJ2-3	CASRTGGARDTQYF	TGTGCCAGCAGGACAGGGGGAGCGAGAGATACGCAGTATTTT
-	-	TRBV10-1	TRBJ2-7	CAKPGAYEQYF	TGCGCCAAACCGGGGGCCTACGAGCAGTACTTC
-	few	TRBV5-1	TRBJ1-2	CASSLSGTGYGYTF	TGCGCCAGCAGCTTGTCCGGGACCGGCTATGGCTACACCTTC
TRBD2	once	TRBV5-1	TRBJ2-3	CASSGAGGPTDTQYF	TGCGCCAGCAGCGGAGCGGGGGGGCCTACAGATACGCAGTATTTT
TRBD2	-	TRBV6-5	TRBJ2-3	CASSYTSGGAWDTQYF	TGTGCCAGCAGTTACACCAGCGGGGGGGCCTGGGATACGCAGTATTTT
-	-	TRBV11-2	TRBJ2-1	CASSYRELAYNEQFF	TGTGCCAGCAGCTATCGGGAGCTGGCCTACAATGAGCAGTTCTTC
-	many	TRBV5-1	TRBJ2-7	CASSLINGDEQYF	TGCGCCAGCAGCTTAATCAACGGCGATGAGCAGTACTTC
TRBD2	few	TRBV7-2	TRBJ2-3	CASSSKKRGTDTQYF	TGTGCCAGCAGCTCGAAGAAGCGGGGGACAGATACGCAGTATTTT
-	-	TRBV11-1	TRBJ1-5	CASSKGTLGHSNQPQHF	TGTGCCAGCAGCAAAGGGACTCTCGGGCATAGCAATCAGCCCCAGCATTTT
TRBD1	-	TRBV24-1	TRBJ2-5	CATSRSGTAKETQYF	TGTGCCACCAGCAGGTCCGGGACAGCAAAAGAGACCCAGTACTTC
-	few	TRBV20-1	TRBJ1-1	CSAHYSRNTEAFF	TGCAGTGCACATTACTCGCGGAACACTGAAGCTTTCTTT
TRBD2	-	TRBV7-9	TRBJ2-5	CASSLGATSRAETQYF	TGTGCCAGCAGCTTAGGTGCGACTAGCAGGGCAGAGACCCAGTACTTC